What follows are 5 T cell receptor beta chains derived from one specimen sequenced in a study of shared clonotypes between healthy human individuals. Sequenced by immunoSEQ multiplex PCR; TCRdb stores in-frame clones only, minus some. Of some 580,000 clones in the sample, roughly 98% were seen once. CD45RO negativity and positive selection for CCR7 defined naive CD8 cells, a population that excluded terminally differentiated effector memory CD45RA+ cells. The sequencing input was naive CD8+ T cells sorted from blood. These receptors all come from a man aged 25 to 40 in good health.

The rearrangement uses TRBV19 and TRBJ2-7; no definite D call. The CDR3 length is 14 residues. Germline V CDR1 and CDR2: LNHDA, SQIVND (reference sequence). The V gene lost 3 bases and the J gene lost 2 bases, with 11 bases spanning the gap. CDR3: CASSMLETAYEQYF. CDR3 sequence (DNA): TGTGCCAGTAGTATGCTGGAGACTGCCTACGAGCAGTACTTC.

CDR3 bases: TGTGCCAGCAGCGTAGACCCACAGGAATCTGGGGCCAACGTCCTGACTTTC. Translating gives CASSVDPQESGANVLTF. The chain recombines TRBV9 with TRBJ2-6, with D perhaps matching TRBD1 (5 bases). Germline V gives CDR1 SGDLS, CDR2 YYNGEE. V was pared by 0 bases and J by 1 base, with 11 bases between. The CDR3 runs to 17 residues.

CDR3 DNA: TGTGCCAGCAGCTTATTGGAAGAGCAGTACTTC. Its protein is CASSLLEEQYF. This rearrangement joins TRBV11-2 to TRBJ2-7; D gene uncertain. This CDR3 has 11 residues. V dropped 2 bases and J dropped 7 bases, with 6 bases sitting between them. Germline V gene data show CDR1 as SGHAT and CDR2 as FQNNGV.

J is TRBJ2-1 and V is TRBV18, with 14 positions matching TRBD2. Trimming removed 3 bases from V and 2 bases from J; junction bases left unmatched: 9. The CDR3 has 19 amino acids. Looked up from germline, CDR1 is KGHSH and CDR2 is LQKENI. The CDR3 region is CASSPRQTGLAGAYNEQFF. The CDR3 DNA reads as TGTGCCAGCTCACCGAGGCAGACGGGACTAGCGGGGGCCTACAATGAGCAGTTCTTC.

V usage is TRBV9 and J usage is TRBJ2-3, with D possibly TRBD1 on 6 matching bases. This CDR3 spans 16 amino acids. Trimming pared 3 bases from V and 2 bases from J, leaving 16 bases between. Germline loops: CDR1 SGDLS, CDR2 YYNGEE. The CDR3 nucleotides are TGTGCCAGCAGCGGAGTGGACAGCTCGACCACAGATACGCAGTATTTT. Residues: CASSGVDSSTTDTQYF.